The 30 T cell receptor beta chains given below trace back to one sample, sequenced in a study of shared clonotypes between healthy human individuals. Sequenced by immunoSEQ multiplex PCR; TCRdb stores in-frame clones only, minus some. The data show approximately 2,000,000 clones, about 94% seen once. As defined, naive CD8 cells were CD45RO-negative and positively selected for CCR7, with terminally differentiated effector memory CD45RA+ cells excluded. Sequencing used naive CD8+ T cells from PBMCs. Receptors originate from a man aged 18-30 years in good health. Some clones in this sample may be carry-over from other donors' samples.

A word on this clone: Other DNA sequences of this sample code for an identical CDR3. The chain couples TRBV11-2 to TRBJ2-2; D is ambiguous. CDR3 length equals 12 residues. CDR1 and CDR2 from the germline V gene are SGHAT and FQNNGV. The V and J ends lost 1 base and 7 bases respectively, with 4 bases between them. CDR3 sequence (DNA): TGTGCCAGCAGCTTAGGACTCGGGGAGCTGTTTTTT. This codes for CASSLGLGELFF. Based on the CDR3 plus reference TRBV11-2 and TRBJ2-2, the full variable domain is EAGVAQSPRYKIIEKRQSVAFWCNPISGHATLYWYQQILGQGPKLLIQFQNNGVVDDSQLPKDRFSAERLKGVDSTLKIQPAKLEDSAVYLCASSLGLGELFFGEGSRLTVL.

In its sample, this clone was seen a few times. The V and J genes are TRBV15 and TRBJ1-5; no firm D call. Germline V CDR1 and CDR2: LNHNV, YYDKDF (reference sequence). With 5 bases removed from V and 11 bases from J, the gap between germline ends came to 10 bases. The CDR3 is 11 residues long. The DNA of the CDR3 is TGTGCCACCAGCGGCCGAGAGGCCCAGCATTTT. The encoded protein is CATSGREAQHF.

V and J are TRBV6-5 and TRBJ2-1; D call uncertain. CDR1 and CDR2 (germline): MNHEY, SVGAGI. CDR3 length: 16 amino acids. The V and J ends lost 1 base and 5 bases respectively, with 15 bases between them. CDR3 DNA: TGTGCCAGCAGTTACTTTCACGTAAACGGGCACAATGAGCAGTTCTTC. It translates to CASSYFHVNGHNEQFF.

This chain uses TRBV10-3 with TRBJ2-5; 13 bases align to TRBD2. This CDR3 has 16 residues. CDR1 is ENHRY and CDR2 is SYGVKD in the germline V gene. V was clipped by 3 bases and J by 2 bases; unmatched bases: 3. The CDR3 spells CAISEGLAGVQETQYF. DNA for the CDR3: TGTGCCATCAGTGAAGGACTAGCGGGAGTTCAAGAGACCCAGTACTTC.

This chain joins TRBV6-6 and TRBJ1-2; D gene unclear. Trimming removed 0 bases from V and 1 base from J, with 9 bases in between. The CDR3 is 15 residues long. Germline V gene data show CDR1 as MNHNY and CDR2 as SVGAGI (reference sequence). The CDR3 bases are TGTGCCAGCAGTTACTCGTCCCAGGATAACTATGGCTACACCTTC. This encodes CASSYSSQDNYGYTF.

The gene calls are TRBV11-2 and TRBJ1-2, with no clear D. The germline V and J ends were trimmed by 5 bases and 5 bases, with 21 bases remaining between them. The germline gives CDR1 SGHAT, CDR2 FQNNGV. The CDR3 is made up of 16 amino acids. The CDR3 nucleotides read TGTGCCAGCAGCGATCTGACGGATACCAGTCGGTATGGCTACACCTTC. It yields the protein CASSDLTDTSRYGYTF.

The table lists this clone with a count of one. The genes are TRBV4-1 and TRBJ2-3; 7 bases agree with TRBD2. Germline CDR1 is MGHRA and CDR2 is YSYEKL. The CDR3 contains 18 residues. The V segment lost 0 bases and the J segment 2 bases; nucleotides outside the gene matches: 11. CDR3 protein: CASSQDSAAAGITDTQYF. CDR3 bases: TGCGCCAGCAGCCAAGATTCCGCGGCAGCGGGGATCACAGATACGCAGTATTTT.

CDR3 DNA: TGTGCCAGCAGCTCACAGAACTCCTACGAGCAGTACTTC. Its translation is CASSSQNSYEQYF. This sequence joins TRBV13 and TRBJ2-7; unclear D gene. CDR1 is PRHDT and CDR2 is FYEKMQ in the germline V gene (reference sequence). CDR3 size: 13 residues. V dropped 4 bases and J dropped 0 bases, with 7 bases sitting between them.

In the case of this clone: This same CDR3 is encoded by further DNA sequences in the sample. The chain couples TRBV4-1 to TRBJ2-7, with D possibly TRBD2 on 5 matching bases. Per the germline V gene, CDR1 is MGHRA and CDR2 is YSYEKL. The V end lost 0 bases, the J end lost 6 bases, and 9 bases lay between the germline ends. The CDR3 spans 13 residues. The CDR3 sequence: CASSQDRGREQYF. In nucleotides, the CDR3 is TGCGCCAGCAGCCAAGATCGAGGGCGCGAGCAGTACTTC.

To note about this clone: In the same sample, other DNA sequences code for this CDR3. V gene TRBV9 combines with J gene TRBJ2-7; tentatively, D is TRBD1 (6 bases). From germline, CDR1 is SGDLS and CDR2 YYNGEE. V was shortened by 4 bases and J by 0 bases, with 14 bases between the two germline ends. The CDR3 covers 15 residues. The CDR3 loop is CASSPSGGRSYEQYF. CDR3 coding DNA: TGTGCCAGCAGCCCCTCTGGGGGCCGCTCCTACGAGCAGTACTTC.

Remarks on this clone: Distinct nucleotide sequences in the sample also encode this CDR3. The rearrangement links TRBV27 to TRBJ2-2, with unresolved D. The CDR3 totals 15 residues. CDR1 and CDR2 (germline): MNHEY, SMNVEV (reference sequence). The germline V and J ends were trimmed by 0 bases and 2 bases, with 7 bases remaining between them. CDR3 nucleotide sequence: TGTGCCAGCAGTTTATCGTGGGGAAACACCGGGGAGCTGTTTTTT. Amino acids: CASSLSWGNTGELFF.

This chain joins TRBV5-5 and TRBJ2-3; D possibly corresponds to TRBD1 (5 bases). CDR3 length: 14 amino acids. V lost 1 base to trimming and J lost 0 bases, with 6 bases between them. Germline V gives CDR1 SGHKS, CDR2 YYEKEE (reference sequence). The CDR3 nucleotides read TGTGCCAGCAGCTTGCAGGGTAGCACAGATACGCAGTATTTT. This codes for CASSLQGSTDTQYF. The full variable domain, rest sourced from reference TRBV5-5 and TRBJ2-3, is DAGVTQSPTHLIKTRGQQVTLRCSPISGHKSVSWYQQVLGQGPQFIFQYYEKEERGRGNFPDRFSARQFPNYSSELNVNALLLGDSALYLCASSLQGSTDTQYFGPGTRLTVL.

The CDR3 DNA sequence: TGTGCCAGTAGTATAGGTTGGGTTGGGGGCCACGGAAAAAATGAGCAGTTCTTC. It encodes CASSIGWVGGHGKNEQFF. The rearrangement uses TRBV19 and TRBJ2-1, with D possibly TRBD1 on 6 matching bases. The V and J ends lost 1 base and 7 bases respectively, with 23 bases between them. From germline, CDR1 is LNHDA and CDR2 SQIVND (reference sequence). The CDR3 is 18 residues long.

This CDR3 is CARNRGLGYLDTEAFF. Here the CDR3 DNA reads TGTGCCAGAAACCGGGGGTTAGGGTATTTGGACACTGAAGCTTTCTTT. The chain joins TRBV2 to TRBJ1-1; D perhaps matches TRBD1 (5 bases). Germline V gene sequence: CDR1 SNHLY, CDR2 FYNNEI. CDR3 length equals 16 residues. Trimming cost V 9 bases and J 3 bases, with 23 bases left between them.

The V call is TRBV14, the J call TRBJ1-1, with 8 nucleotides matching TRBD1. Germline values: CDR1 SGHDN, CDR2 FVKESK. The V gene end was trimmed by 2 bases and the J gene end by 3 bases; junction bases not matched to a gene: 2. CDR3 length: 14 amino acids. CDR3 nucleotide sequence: TGTGCCAGCAGCCAACAGGGGGCGCACACTGAAGCTTTCTTT. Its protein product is CASSQQGAHTEAFF.

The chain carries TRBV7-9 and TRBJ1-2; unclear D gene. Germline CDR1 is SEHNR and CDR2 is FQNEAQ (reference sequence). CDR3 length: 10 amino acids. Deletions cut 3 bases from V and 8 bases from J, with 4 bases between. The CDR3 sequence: CASSFEGYTF. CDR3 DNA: TGTGCCAGCAGCTTCGAGGGCTACACCTTC. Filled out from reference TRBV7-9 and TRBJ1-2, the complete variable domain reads DTGVSQNPRHKITKRGQNVTFRCDPISEHNRLYWYRQTLGQGPEFLTYFQNEAQLEKSRLLSDRFSAERPKGSFSTLEIQRTEQGDSAMYLCASSFEGYTFGSGTRLTVV.

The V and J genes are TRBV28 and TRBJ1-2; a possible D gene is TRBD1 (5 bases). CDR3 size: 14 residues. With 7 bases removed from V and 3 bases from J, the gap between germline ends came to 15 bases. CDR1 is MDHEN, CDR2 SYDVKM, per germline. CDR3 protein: CASTHGGVDYGYTF. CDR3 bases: TGTGCCAGCACCCATGGGGGGGTCGACTATGGCTACACCTTC.

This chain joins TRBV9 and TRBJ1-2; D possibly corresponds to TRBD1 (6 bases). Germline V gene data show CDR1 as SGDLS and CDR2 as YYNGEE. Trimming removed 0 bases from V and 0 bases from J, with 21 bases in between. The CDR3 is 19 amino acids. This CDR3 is CASSVGTNFRGPTNYGYTF. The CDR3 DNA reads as TGTGCCAGCAGCGTAGGCACTAACTTTCGGGGGCCTACTAACTATGGCTACACCTTC.

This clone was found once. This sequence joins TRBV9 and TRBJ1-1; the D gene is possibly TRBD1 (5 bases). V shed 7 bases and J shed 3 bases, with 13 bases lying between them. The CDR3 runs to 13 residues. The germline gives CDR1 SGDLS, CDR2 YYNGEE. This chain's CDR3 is CASSGQGDTEAFF. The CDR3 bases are TGTGCCAGCTCCGGGCAAGGGGACACTGAAGCTTTCTTT. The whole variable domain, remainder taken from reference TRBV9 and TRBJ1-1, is DSGVTQTPKHLITATGQRVTLRCSPRSGDLSVYWYQQSLDQGLQFLIQYYNGEERAKGNILERFSAQQFPDLHSELNLSSLELGDSALYFCASSGQGDTEAFFGQGTRLTVV.

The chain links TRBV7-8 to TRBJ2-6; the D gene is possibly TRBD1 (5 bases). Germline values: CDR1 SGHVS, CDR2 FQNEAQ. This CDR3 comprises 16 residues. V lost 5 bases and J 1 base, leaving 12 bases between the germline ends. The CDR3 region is CASSQGQYSGANVLTF. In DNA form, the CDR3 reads TGTGCCAGCAGCCAGGGCCAATATTCTGGGGCCAACGTCCTGACTTTC.

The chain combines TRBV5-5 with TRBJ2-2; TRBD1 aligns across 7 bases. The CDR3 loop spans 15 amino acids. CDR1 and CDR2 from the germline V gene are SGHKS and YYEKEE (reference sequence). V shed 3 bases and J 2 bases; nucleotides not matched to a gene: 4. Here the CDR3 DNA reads TGTGCCAGCAGCTGGACAGGAGGAAACACCGGGGAGCTGTTTTTT. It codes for CASSWTGGNTGELFF.

The CDR3 DNA sequence: TGTGCCAGCAGTGAGCGCGTACAGGACAGACCTTCCTACGAGCAGTACTTC. Its translation is CASSERVQDRPSYEQYF. The gene calls are TRBV6-1 and TRBJ2-7, with D possibly being TRBD1 (6 bases). Germline CDR1 MNHNS, CDR2 SASEGT. The V gene lost 3 bases and the J gene lost 1 base, with 19 bases spanning the gap. The CDR3 is 17 residues long.

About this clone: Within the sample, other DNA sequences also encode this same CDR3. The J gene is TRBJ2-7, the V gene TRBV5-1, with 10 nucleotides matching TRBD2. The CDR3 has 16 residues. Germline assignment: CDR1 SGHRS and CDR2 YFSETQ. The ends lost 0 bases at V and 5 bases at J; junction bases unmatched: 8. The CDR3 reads CASSLARLAGVDEQYF. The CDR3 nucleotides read TGCGCCAGCAGCTTGGCCCGGCTAGCGGGAGTGGACGAGCAGTACTTC.

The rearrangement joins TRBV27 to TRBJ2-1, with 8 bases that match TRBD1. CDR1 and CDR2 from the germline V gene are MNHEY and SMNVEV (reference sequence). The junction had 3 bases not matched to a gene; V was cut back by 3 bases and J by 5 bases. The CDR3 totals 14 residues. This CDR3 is CASSLRDRHNEQFF. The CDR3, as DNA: TGTGCCAGCAGTTTGAGGGACAGGCACAATGAGCAGTTCTTC.

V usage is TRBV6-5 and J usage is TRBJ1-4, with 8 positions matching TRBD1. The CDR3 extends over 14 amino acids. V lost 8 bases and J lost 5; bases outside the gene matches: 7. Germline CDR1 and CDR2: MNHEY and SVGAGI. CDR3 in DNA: TGTGCCAGCGGAGGACAGGGTAAAAATGAAAAACTGTTTTTT. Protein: CASGGQGKNEKLFF.

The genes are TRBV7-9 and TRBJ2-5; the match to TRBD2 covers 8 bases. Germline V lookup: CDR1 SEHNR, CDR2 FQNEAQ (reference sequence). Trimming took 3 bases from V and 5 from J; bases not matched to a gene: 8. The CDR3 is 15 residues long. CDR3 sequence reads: CASSFTGGQPETQYF. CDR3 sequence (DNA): TGTGCCAGCAGCTTTACGGGAGGGCAACCGGAGACCCAGTACTTC.

The CDR3 sequence: CASSLFPVPYNEQFF. The CDR3 bases are TGTGCCAGCAGTTTATTTCCAGTCCCCTACAATGAGCAGTTCTTC. The chain couples TRBV27 to TRBJ2-1; D uncertain. Germline CDR1 reads MNHEY; CDR2 reads SMNVEV (reference sequence). The CDR3 has 15 amino acids. The V and J ends lost 1 base and 2 bases respectively, with 9 bases between them.

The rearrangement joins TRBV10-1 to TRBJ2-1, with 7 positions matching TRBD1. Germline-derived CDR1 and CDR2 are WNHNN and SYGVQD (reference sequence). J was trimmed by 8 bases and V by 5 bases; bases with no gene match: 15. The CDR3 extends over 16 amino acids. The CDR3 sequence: CASSQKVRGLIDEQFF. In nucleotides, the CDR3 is TGCGCCAGCAGTCAAAAGGTGAGGGGGCTCATCGATGAGCAGTTCTTC.

As DNA, the CDR3 is TGTGCCAGCAGCTATGACAGGGTTAGCGAGCAGTACTTC. It yields the protein CASSYDRVSEQYF. V gene TRBV11-1 combines with J gene TRBJ2-7; 7 bases map to TRBD1. Germline V gene lookup returns CDR1 SGHAT and CDR2 FQDESV (reference sequence). CDR3 size: 13 residues. With 4 bases clipped from V and 6 bases from J, the junction kept 6 bases outside the gene matches.

The CDR3 loop is CASGTGRGRAYEQYF. The CDR3 DNA sequence: TGTGCCAGCGGAACCGGTCGCGGGAGGGCCTACGAGCAGTACTTC. The chain combines TRBV11-2 with TRBJ2-7, with 9 bases identical to TRBD2. V lost 8 bases to trimming and J lost 2 bases; unmatched junction nucleotides: 10. The CDR3 extends over 15 amino acids. Germline assignment: CDR1 SGHAT and CDR2 FQNNGV. The full variable domain, rest sourced from reference TRBV11-2 and TRBJ2-7, is EAGVAQSPRYKIIEKRQSVAFWCNPISGHATLYWYQQILGQGPKLLIQFQNNGVVDDSQLPKDRFSAERLKGVDSTLKIQPAKLEDSAVYLCASGTGRGRAYEQYFGPGTRLTVT.